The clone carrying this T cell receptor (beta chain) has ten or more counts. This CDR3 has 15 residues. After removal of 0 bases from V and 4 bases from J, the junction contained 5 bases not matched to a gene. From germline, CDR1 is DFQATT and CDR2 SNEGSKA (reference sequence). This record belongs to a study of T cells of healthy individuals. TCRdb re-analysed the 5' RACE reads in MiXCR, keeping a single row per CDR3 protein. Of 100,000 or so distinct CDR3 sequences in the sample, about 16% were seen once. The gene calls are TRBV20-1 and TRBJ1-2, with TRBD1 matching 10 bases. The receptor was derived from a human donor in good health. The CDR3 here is CSARDRQGATYGYTF. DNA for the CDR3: TGCAGTGCTAGAGATAGACAGGGGGCAACCTATGGCTACACCTTC.